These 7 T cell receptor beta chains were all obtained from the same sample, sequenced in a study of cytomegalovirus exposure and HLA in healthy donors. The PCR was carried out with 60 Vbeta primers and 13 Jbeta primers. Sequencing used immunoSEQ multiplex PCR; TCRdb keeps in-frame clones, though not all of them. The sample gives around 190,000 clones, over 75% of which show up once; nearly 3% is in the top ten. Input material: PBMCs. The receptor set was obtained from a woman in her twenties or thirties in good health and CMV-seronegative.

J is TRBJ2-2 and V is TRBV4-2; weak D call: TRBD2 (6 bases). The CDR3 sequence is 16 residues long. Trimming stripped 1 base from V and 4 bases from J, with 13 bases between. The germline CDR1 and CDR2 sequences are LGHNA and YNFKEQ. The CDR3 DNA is TGTGCCAGCAGCCAAGTTGGGGGGTTCGGCACCGGGGAGCTGTTTTTT. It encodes CASSQVGGFGTGELFF.

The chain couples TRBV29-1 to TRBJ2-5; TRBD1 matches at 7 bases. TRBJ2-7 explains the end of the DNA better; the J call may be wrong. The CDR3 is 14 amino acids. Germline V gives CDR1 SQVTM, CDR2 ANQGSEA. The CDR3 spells CSAIPGQSSYEQYF. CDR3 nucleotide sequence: TGCAGCGCCATTCCGGGACAGAGCTCCTACGAGCAGTACTTC.

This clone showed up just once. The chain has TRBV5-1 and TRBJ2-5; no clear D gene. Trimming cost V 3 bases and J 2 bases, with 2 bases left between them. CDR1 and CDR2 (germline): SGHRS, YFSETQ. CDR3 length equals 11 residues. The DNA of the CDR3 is TGCGCCAGCAGCTCGCAAGAGACCCAGTACTTC. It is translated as CASSSQETQYF.

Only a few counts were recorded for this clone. The CDR3 protein is CASSLLRQREKLFF. CDR3 sequence (DNA): TGTGCCAGCAGTTTATTACGACAGAGGGAAAAACTGTTTTTT. The V and J genes are TRBV28 and TRBJ1-4; D might be TRBD1 (5 bases). From germline, CDR1 is MDHEN and CDR2 SYDVKM. The CDR3 consists of 14 residues. Trimming left V 1 base short and J 8 bases short, with 11 bases between.

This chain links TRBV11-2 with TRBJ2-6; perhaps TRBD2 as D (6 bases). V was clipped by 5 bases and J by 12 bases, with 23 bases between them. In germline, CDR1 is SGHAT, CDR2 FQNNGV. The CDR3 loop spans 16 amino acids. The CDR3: CASSPLAAKASVVLTF. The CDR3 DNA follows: TGTGCCAGCAGCCCATTGGCCGCGAAGGCTAGCGTCGTCCTGACTTTC.

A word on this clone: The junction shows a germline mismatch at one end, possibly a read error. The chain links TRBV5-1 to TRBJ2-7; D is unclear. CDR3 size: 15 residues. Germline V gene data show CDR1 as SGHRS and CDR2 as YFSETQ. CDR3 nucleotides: TGCGCCGGCAGCCCGTATCATACAAACTCCTACGAGCAGTACTTC. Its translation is CAGSPYHTNSYEQYF.

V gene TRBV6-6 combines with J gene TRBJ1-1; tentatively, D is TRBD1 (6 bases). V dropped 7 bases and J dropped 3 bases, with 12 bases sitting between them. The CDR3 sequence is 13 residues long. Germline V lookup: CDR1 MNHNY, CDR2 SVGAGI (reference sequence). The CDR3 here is CASTNRQDTEAFF. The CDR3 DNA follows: TGTGCCAGCACAAACAGACAGGACACTGAAGCTTTCTTT.